These T cell receptor beta chains were read from a single sample in a study of blood T cells in healthy people across ages. One entry per CDR3 protein results from TCRdb running MiXCR on the 5' RACE reads. The repertoire holds some 900,000 distinct CDR3 sequences, roughly 43% seen once, with roughly 12% in the top ten. Sample: blood. The source of these receptors is a man under 40 in good health. CDR3s include the opening cysteine and the closing phenylalanine or tryptophan. Each record gives: clone size, J gene, D gene, V gene, CDR3 protein, CDR3 DNA. D genes are given only for firm matches. The size field is filled for only some rows; it gives once, few, many or a size class.

>.|TRBJ1-1|.|TRBV7-2
CASSFAAGGDTEAFF
TGTGCCAGCAGCTTTGCCGCCGGAGGGGACACTGAAGCTTTCTTT
>.|TRBJ1-5|TRBD1|TRBV3-1
CASAAQGAQQPQHF
TGTGCCAGCGCGGCTCAGGGGGCACAACAGCCCCAGCATTTT
>few|TRBJ2-7|.|TRBV18
CASSPDRNSYEQYF
TGTGCCAGCTCTCCGGACAGAAACTCCTACGAGCAGTACTTC
>.|TRBJ2-1|TRBD1|TRBV2
CASRGDRVDEQFF
TGTGCCAGCAGGGGGGACAGGGTCGATGAGCAGTTCTTC
>.|TRBJ1-2|.|TRBV28
CASSRLSGYTF
TGTGCCAGCAGCCGGCTGTCTGGCTACACCTTC
>few|TRBJ2-3|.|TRBV5-1
CASSLETEKQYF
TGCGCCAGCAGCTTGGAGACTGAAAAGCAGTATTTT
>few|TRBJ2-3|.|TRBV6-6
CASSYSIGRGSTDTQYF
TGTGCCAGCAGTTACAGCATCGGCAGGGGCAGCACAGATACGCAGTATTTT
>few|TRBJ1-2|.|TRBV4-1
CASSPLIGEGNYGYTF
TGCGCCAGCAGCCCCCTAATCGGGGAGGGTAACTATGGCTACACCTTC
>once|TRBJ2-5|TRBD1|TRBV4-3
CASSQEGAGGTNEQYF
TGCGCCAGCAGCCAAGAGGGGGCAGGGGGCACGAATGAGCAGTACTTC
>.|TRBJ2-7|.|TRBV4-3
CASSQDADFDEQYF
TGCGCCAGCAGCCAAGACGCAGACTTTGACGAGCAGTACTTC
>.|TRBJ1-1|.|TRBV12-3/TRBV12-4
CASGYGGLAEAFF
TGTGCCAGCGGCTACGGGGGCCTAGCTGAAGCTTTCTTT
>few|TRBJ2-1|.|TRBV4-3
CASSQDGKGPWKGQFF
TGCGCCAGCAGCCAAGATGGGAAGGGCCCTTGGAAAGGGCAGTTCTTC
>once|TRBJ2-7|TRBD2|TRBV24-1
CAILTSGPEQSYEQYF
TGTGCCATCCTGACTAGCGGGCCCGAACAATCCTACGAGCAGTACTTC
>few|TRBJ2-2|TRBD2|TRBV4-2
CASSQEASGGELFF
TGTGCCAGCAGCCAAGAGGCTAGCGGGGGGGAGCTGTTTTTT
>.|TRBJ2-3|.|TRBV20-1
CSAGDPETQYF
TGCAGTGCTGGAGACCCAGAGACGCAGTATTTT
>.|TRBJ2-5|.|TRBV13
CASSSRQEQYF
TGTGCCAGCAGCTCCCGGCAGGAGCAGTACTTC
>.|TRBJ2-7|.|TRBV9
CARSVGGGGDYEQYF
TGTGCCCGCAGCGTAGGTGGCGGAGGGGACTACGAGCAGTACTTC
>.|TRBJ2-5|.|TRBV12-3/TRBV12-4
CASSLTLTRGETQYF
TGTGCCAGCAGTCTAACCTTAACCCGCGGGGAGACCCAGTACTTC
>few|TRBJ2-1|TRBD1|TRBV5-1
CASSRSPGQGALSYNEQFF
TGCGCCAGCAGCCGTTCTCCTGGGCAGGGGGCGCTTTCCTACAATGAGCAGTTCTTC
>.|TRBJ2-5|TRBD2|TRBV20-1
CSASGGQETQYF
TGCAGTGCTAGCGGGGGGCAAGAGACCCAGTACTTC
>.|TRBJ2-5|TRBD1|TRBV27
CASSPRTGGVETQYF
TGTGCCAGCAGTCCGAGGACAGGGGGCGTGGAGACCCAGTACTTC
>.|TRBJ2-7|TRBD2|TRBV2
CASSGGTSGDSYEQYF
TGTGCCAGCAGTGGAGGGACTAGCGGGGACTCCTACGAGCAGTACTTC
>.|TRBJ2-7|TRBD2|TRBV14
CASSHPWGLGISEQYF
TGTGCCAGCAGCCACCCCTGGGGACTAGGTATATCCGAGCAGTACTTC
>few|TRBJ2-5|.|TRBV29-1
CSVSASFGETQYF
TGCAGCGTTAGCGCCTCATTCGGGGAGACCCAGTACTTC
>.|TRBJ2-1|.|TRBV24-1
CATSDSGDDEQFF
TGTGCCACCAGTGACTCAGGTGACGATGAGCAGTTCTTC
>.|TRBJ1-1|.|TRBV6-5
CASSTPESPEAFF
TGTGCCAGCAGTACCCCCGAGTCTCCTGAAGCTTTCTTT
>.|TRBJ1-4|.|TRBV6-1
CASTRGDSTNEKLFF
TGTGCCAGTACCCGCGGGGATTCAACTAATGAAAAACTGTTTTTT
>.|TRBJ1-2|.|TRBV6-5
CASSYSSPNYGYTF
TGTGCCAGCAGTTACTCGTCACCTAACTATGGCTACACCTTC
>.|TRBJ1-6|.|TRBV10-3
CAISKGEGFSPLHF
TGTGCCATCAGTAAGGGGGAGGGATTCTCACCCCTCCACTTT
>few|TRBJ1-5|TRBD1|TRBV28
CASSSRQGGSNQPQHF
TGTGCCAGCAGTTCCCGACAGGGGGGAAGCAATCAGCCCCAGCATTTT